This TCR beta chain was captured by sequencing in a study of response to subunit inactivated influenza vaccine. Study-wide results and caveats: Few new T cells, the authors suggested, are recruited by each seasonal influenza vaccination.

One entry per CDR3 protein, called by TCRdb with MiXCR from the RT-PCR reads. Of just under 250,000 distinct CDR3 sequences in the sample, more than 10% were seen once. In regard to this clonotype: Antigen unknown.

The CDR3 length is 14 residues. Trimming shortened V by 5 bases and J by 3 bases, and 10 bases separated the two germline ends. Germline CDR1 SGHAT, CDR2 FQNNGV. J is TRBJ2-2 and V is TRBV11-2; D possibly matches TRBD1 or TRBD2 (5 bases each). This clonotype was sampled from a man aged 50 or older who received an inactivated influenza vaccine. Sequenced here: non-naive T cells sorted from PBMCs, sampled around 14 days before vaccination. CDR3 nucleotides: TGTGCCAGCAGCCAACTAGGGGACACCGGGGAGCTGTTTTTT. Amino acid sequence: CASSQLGDTGELFF. Drawing the rest from reference TRBV11-2 and TRBJ2-2, the complete variable domain is EAGVAQSPRYKIIEKRQSVAFWCNPISGHATLYWYQQILGQGPKLLIQFQNNGVVDDSQLPKDRFSAERLKGVDSTLKIQPAKLEDSAVYLCASSQLGDTGELFFGEGSRLTVL.